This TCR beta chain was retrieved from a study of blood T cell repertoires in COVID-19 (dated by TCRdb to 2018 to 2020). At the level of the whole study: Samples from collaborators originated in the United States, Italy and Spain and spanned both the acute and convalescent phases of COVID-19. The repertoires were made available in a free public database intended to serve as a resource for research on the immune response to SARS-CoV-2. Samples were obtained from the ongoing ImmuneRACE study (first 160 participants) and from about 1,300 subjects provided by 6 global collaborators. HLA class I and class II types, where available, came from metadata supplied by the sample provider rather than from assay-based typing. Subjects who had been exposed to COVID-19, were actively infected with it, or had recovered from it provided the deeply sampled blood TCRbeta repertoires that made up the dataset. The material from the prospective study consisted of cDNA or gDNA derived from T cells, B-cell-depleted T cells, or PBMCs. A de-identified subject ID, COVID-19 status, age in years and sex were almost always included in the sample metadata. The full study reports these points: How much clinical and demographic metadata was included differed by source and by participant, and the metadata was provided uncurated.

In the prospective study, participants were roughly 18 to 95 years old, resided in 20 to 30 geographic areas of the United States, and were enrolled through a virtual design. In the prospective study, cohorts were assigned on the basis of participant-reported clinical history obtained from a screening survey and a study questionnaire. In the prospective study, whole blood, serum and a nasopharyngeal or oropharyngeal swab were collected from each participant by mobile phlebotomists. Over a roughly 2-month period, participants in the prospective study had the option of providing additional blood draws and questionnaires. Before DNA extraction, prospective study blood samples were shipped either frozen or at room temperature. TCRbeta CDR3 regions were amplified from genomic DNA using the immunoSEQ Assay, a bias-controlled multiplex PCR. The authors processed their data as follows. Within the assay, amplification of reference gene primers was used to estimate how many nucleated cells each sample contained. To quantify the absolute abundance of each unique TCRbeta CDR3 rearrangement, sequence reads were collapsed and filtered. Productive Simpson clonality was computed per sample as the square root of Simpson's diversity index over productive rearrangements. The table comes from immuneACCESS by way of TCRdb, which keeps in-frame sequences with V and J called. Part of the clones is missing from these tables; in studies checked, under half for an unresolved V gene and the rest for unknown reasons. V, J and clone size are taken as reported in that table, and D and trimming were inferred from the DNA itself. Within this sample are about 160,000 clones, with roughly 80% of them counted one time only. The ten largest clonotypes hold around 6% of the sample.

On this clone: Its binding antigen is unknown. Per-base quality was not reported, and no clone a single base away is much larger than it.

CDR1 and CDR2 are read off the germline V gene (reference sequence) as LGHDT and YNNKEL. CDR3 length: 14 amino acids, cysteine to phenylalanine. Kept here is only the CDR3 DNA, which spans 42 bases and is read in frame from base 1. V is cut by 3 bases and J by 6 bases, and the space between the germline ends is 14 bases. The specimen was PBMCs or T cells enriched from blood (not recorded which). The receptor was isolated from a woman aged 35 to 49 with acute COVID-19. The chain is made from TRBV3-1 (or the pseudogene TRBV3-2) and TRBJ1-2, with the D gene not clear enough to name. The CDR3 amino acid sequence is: CASSQGSNYDGYTF. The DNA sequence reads TGTGCCAGCAGCCAGGGGAGCAACTATGATGGCTACACCTTC.